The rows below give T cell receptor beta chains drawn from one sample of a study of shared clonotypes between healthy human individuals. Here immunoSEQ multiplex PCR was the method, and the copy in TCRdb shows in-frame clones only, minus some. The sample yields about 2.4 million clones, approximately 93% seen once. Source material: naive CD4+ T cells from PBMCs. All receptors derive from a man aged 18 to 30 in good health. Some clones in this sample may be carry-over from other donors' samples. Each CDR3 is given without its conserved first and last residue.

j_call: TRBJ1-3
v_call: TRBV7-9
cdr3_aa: ASSFPVYRDRVMDTIY

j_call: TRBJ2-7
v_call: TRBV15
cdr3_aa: ATSRDLTDEQY

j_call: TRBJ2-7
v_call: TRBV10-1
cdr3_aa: ASSEEASGDSYEQY

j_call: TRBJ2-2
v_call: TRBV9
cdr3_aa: ASSHRGGTGELF

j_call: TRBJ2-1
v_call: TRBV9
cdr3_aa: ASRPGLAGNEQF

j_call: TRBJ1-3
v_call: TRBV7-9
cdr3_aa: ASSSLKGTGSSGNTIY

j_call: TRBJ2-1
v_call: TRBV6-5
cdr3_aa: ASRVRLASDNEQF

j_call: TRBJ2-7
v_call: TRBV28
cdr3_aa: ASSPQGLYEQY

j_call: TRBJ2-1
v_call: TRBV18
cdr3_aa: ATLQGGGEQF

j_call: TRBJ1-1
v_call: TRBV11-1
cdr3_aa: ASSSGTSIDIGTEAF

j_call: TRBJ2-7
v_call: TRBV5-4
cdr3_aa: ASSQASGRDEQY

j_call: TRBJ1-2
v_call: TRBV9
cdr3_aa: ASSVGGSNNGYT

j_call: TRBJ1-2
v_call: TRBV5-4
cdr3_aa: ASSATGSNA

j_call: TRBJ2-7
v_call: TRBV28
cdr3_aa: ASSRGMGWSYEQY

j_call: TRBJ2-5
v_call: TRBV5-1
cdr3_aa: ASSPQRERETQY

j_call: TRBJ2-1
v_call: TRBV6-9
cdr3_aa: ASSSHQVGLDEQF

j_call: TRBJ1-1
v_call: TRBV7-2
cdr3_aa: ASSTRVTEAF

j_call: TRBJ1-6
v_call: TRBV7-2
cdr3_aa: ASSLIWGDSPLH

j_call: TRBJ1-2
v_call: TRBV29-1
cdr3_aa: SVEWVAANYGYT

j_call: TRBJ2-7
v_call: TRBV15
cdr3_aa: ATSLPGQGTHEQY

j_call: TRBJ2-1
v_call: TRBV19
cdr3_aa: ASSIGRLTYNEQF

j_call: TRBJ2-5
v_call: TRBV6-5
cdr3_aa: ASSYSMGPYQETQY

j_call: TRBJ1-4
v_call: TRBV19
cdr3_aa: ASSSRTGGGEKLF

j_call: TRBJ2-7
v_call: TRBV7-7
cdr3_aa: ASSLVAGNEQY

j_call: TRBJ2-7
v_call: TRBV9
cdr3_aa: ASSGAPGRSSYEQY

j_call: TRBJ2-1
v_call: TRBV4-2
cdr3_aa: ASSPYTGNLDNEQF

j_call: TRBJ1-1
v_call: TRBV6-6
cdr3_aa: ASSYSTPGVEAF

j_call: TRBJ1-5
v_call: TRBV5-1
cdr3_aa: ASSLVGLQPQH

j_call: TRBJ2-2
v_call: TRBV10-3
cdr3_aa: AISESRPGNTGELF

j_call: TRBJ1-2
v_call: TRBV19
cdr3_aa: ASRIQGSLYGYT

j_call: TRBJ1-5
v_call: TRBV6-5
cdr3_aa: ASSSSWSQPQH

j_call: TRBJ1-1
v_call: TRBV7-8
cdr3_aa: ASSQQLNTEAF

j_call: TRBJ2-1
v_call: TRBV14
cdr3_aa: ASSRLDRSSFTYNEQF

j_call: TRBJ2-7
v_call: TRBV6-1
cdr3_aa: ASSEASNYEQY

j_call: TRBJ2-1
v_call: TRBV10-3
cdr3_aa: AISEPQGSYNEQF

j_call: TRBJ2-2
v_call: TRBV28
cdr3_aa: ASSPPSRGELF

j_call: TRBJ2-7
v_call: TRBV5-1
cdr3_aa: ASSLDRRQSSYEQH

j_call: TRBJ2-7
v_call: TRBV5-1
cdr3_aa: ASRGGAGVYYEQY

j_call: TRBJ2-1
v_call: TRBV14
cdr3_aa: ASSLGLAEYNEQF

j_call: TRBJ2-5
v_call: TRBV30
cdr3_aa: AWSVSLSWETQY

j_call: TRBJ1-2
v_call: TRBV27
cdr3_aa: ASSLRPIGGNYGYT

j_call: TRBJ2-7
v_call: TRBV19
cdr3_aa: ASSISSASGTYEQY

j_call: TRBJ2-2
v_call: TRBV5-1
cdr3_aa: ASSPRETNTGELF

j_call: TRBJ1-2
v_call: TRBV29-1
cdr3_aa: SVVSGVDGYT

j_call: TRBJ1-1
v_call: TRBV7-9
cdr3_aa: ASSVLGAF

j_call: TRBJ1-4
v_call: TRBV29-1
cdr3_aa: SVGRWGVATNEKLF

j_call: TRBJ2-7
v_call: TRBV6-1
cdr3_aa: ASSDLAGGLSYEQY

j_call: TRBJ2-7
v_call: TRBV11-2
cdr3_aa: ASSLDGTEYEQY

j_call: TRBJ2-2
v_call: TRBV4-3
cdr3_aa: ASSQETGANTGELF

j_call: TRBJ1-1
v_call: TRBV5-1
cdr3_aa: ASSQYDTGDTEAF

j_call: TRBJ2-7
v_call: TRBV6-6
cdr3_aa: ASRPDGYEQY

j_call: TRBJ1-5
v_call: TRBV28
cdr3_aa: ASSLWSRVYGTGDSNQPQH

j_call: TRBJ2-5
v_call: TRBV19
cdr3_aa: ASSFSQAGGWETQY

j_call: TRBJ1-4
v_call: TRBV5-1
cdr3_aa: ASSLFDSSNEKLF

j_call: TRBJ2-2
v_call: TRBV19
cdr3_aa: ASRSGAANTGELF